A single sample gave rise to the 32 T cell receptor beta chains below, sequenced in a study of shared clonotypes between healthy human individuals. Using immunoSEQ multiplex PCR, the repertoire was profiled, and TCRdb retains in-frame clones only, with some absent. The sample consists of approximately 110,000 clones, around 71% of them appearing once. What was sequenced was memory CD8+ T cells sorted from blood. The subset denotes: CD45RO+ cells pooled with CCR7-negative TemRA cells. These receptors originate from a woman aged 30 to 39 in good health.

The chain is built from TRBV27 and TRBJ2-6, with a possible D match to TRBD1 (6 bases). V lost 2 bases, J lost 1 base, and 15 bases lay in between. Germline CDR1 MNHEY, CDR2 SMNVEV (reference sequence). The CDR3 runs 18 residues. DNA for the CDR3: TGTGCCAGCAGTTTACGTCAGGGGCCCTTGTCTGGGGCCAACGTCCTGACTTTC. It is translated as CASSLRQGPLSGANVLTF.

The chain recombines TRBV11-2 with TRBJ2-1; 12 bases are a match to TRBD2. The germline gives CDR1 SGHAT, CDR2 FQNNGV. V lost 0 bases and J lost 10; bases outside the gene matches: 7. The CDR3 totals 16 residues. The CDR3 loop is CASSLDGLAGLVEQFF. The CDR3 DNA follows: TGTGCCAGCAGCTTAGATGGACTAGCGGGACTGGTCGAGCAGTTCTTC.

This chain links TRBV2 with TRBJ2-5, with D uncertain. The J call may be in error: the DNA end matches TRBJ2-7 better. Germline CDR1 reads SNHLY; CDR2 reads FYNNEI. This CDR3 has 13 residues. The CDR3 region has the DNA TGTGCCAGCACTGACATAGGCTCCTACGAGCAGTACTTC. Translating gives CASTDIGSYEQYF.

The CDR3, as DNA: TGTGCCAGCAGCTTAGCAGATTTAGTCCTCCACTTT. This encodes CASSLADLVLHF. The chain carries TRBV7-6 and TRBJ1-6; no clear D. CDR3 length equals 12 residues. CDR1 and CDR2 (germline): SGHVS, FNYEAQ. Trimming pared 0 bases from V and 15 bases from J, leaving 9 bases between.

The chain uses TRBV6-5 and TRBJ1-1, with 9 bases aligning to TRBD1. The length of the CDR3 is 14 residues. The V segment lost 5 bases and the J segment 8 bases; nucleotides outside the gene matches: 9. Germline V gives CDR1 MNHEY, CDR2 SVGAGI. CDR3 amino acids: CASSPHRGRREAFF. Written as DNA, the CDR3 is TGTGCCAGCAGTCCCCACAGGGGGCGCCGGGAAGCTTTCTTT.

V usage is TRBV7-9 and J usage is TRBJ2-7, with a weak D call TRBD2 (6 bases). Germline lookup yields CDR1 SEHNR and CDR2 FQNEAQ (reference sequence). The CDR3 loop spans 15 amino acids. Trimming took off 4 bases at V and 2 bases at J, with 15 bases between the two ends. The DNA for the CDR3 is TGTGCCAGCAGCTCGGCACTAGCTCCAACCTACGAGCAGTACTTC. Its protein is CASSSALAPTYEQYF.

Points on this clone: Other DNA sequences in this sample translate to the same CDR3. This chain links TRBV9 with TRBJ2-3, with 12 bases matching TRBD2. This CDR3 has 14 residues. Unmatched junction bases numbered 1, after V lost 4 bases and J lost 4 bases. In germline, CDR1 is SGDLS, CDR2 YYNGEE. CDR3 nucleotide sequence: TGTGCCAGCAGCCTAGCGGGAGGGTCAGATACGCAGTATTTT. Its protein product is CASSLAGGSDTQYF.

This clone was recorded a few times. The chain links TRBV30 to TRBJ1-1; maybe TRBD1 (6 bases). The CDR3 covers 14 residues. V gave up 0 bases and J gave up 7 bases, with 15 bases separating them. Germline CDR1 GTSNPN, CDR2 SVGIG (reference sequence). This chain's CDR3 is CAWSVIRGNVEAFF. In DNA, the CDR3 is TGTGCCTGGAGTGTAATCAGGGGTAATGTTGAAGCTTTCTTT.

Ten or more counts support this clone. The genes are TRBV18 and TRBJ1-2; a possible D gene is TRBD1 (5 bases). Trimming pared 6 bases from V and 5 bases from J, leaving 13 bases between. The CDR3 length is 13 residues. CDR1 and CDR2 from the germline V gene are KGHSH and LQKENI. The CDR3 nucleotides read TGTGCCAGCTCCGTCCAGGGAGGGTATGGCTACACCTTC. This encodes CASSVQGGYGYTF.

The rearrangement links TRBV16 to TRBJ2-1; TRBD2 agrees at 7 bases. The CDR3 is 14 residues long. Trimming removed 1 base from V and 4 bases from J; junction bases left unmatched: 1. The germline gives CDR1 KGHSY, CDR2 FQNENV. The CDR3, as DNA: TGTGCCAGCAGCCAATTAGCGGGTTACAATGAGCAGTTCTTC. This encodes CASSQLAGYNEQFF.

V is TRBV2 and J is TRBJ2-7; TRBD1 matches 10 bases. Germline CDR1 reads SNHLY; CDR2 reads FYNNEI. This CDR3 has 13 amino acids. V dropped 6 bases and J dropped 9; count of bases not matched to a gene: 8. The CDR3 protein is CASRGQGGWVQYF. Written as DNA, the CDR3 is TGTGCCAGCAGAGGACAGGGGGGGTGGGTGCAGTACTTC.

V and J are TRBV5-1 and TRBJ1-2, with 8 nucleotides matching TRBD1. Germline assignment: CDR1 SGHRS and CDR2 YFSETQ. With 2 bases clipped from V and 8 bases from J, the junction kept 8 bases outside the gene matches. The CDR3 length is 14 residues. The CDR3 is CASSLQQGAHGYTF. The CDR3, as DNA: TGCGCCAGCAGCTTACAGCAGGGGGCGCACGGCTACACCTTC.

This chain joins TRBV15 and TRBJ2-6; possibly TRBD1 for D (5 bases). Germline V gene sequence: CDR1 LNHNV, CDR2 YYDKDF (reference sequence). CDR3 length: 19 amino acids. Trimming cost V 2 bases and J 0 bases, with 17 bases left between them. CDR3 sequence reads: CATSRNYPATGSGANVLTF. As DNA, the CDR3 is TGTGCCACCAGCAGAAACTACCCCGCAACAGGCTCTGGGGCCAACGTCCTGACTTTC.

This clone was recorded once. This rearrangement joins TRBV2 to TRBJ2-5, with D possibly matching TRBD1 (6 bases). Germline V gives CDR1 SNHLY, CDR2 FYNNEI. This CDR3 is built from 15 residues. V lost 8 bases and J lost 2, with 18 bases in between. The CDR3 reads CASQLPDRYQETQYF. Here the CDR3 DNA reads TGTGCCAGCCAGTTGCCGGACAGATATCAAGAGACCCAGTACTTC.

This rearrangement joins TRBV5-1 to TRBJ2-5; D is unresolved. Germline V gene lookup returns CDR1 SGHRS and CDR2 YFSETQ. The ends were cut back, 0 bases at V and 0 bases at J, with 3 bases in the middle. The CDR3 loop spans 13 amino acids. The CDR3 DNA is TGCGCCAGCAGCTTGGAAAACCAAGAGACCCAGTACTTC. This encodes CASSLENQETQYF.

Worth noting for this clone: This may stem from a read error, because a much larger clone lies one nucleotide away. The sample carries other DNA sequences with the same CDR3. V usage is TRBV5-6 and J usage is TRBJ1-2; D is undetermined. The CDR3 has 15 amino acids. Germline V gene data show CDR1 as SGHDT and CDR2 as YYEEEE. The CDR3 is CARLGYPNLNYGYTF. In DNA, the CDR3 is TGTGCCAGGTTGGGATATCCGAACCTCAACTATGGCTACACCTTT.

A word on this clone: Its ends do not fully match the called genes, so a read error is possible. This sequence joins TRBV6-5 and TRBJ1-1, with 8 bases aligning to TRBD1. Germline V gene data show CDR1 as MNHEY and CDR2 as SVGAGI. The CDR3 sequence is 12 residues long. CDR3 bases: TGTGCCAGCAGGGCCGGGACAGGCCCCCCCGTCTTT. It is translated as CASRAGTGPPVF.

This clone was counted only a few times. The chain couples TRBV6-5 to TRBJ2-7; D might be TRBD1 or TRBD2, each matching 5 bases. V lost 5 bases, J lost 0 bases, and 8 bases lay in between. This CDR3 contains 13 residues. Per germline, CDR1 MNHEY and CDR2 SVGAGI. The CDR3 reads CASSRDGSYEQYF. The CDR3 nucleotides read TGTGCCAGCAGTCGGGACGGCTCCTACGAGCAGTACTTC.

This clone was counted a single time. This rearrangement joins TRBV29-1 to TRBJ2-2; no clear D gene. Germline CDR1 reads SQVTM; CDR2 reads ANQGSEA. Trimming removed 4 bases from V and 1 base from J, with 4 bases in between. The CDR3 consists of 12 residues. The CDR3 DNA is TGCAGCGTTGCAGAGAACACCGGGGAGCTGTTTTTT. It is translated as CSVAENTGELFF.

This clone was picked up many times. The CDR3, as DNA: TGTGCCAGCAGCTCGACAGGGTCAGGCAATCAGCCCCAGCATTTT. Amino acids: CASSSTGSGNQPQHF. The V and J genes are TRBV7-8 and TRBJ1-5, with 7 nucleotides matching TRBD1. With 4 bases clipped from V and 2 bases from J, the junction kept 5 bases outside the gene matches. In germline, CDR1 is SGHVS, CDR2 FQNEAQ. The CDR3 is 15 amino acids.

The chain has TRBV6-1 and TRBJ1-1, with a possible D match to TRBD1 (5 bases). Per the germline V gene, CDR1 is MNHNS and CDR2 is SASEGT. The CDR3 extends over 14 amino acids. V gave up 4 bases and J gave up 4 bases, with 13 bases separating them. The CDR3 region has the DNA TGTGCCAGCAGTGCGCGGGACGTCGGCACTGAAGCTTTCTTT. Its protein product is CASSARDVGTEAFF.

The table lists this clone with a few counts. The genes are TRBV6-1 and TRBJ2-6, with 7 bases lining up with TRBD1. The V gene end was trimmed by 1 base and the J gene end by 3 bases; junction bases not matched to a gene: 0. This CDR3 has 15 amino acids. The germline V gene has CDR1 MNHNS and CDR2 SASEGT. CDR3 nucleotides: TGTGCCAGCAGTGAAGGACAGGGTGGGGCCAACGTCCTGACTTTC. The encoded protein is CASSEGQGGANVLTF.

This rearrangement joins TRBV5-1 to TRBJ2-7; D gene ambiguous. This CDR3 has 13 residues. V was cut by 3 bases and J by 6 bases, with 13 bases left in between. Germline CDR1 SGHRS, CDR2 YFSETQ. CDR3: CASSSGGALEQYF. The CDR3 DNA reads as TGCGCCAGCAGCTCTGGCGGCGCCCTCGAGCAGTACTTC.

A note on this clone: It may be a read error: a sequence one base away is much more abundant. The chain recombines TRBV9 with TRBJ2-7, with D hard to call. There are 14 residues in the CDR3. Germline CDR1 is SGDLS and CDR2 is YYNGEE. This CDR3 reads CASIVGANSYEQYF. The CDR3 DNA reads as TGTGCCAGCATCGTAGGAGCGAACTCTTACGAGCAGTACTTC.

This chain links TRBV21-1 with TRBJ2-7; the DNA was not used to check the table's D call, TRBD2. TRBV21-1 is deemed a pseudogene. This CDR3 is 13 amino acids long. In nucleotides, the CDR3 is TGTGCCAGCGCAGAGCGGGAGACCTACGAGCAGTACTTC. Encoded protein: CASAERETYEQYF.

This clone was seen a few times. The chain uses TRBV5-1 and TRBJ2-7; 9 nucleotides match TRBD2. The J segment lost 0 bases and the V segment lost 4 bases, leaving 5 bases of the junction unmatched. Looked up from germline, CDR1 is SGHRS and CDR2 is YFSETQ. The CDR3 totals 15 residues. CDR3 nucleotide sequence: TGCGCCAGCAGCCCCGTAGCGGGAGCCTCCTACGAGCAGTACTTC. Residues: CASSPVAGASYEQYF. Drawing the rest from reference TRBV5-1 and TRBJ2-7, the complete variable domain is KAGVTQTPRYLIKTRGQQVTLSCSPISGHRSVSWYQQTPGQGLQFLFEYFSETQRNKGNFPGRFSGRQFSNSRSEMNVSTLELGDSALYLCASSPVAGASYEQYFGPGTRLTVT.

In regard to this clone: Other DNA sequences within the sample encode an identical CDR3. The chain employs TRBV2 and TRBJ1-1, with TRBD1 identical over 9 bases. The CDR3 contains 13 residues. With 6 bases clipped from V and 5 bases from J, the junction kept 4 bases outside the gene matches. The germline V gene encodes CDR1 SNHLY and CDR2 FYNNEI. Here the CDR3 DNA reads TGTGCCAGCAGGGGGGACAGGGAGACTGAAGCTTTCTTT. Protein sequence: CASRGDRETEAFF.

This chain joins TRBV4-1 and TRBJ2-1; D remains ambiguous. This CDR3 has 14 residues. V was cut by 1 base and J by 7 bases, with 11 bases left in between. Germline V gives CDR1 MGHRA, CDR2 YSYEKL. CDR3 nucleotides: TGCGCCAGCAGCCAAGCATGGAGTAGGAATGAGCAGTTCTTC. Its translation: CASSQAWSRNEQFF.

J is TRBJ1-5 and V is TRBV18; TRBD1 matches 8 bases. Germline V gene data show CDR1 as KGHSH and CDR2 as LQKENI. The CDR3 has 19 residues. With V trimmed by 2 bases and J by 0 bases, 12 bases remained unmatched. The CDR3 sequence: CASSPFRLQGADSNQPQHF. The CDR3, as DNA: TGTGCCAGCTCACCATTCCGCCTTCAGGGGGCGGATAGCAATCAGCCCCAGCATTTT.

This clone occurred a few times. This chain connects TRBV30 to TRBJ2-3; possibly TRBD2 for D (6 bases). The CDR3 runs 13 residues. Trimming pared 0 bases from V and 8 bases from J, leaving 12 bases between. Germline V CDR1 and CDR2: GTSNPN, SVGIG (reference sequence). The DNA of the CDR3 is TGTGCCTGGAGTGTCGGGGGAAGCGTTACGCAGTATTTT. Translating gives CAWSVGGSVTQYF.

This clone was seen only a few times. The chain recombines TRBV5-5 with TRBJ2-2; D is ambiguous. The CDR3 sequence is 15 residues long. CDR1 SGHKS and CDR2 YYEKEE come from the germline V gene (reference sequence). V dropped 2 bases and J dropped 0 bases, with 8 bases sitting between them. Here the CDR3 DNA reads TGTGCCAGCAGCTTAGGACGTACGAACACCGGGGAGCTGTTTTTT. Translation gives CASSLGRTNTGELFF.

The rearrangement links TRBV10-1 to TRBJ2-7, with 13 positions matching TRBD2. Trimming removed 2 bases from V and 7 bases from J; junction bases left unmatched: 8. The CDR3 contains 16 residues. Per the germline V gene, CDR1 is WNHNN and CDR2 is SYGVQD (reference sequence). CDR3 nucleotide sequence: TGCGCCAGCAGTGAGCCGGGACTAGCGGGGACTCGGGAGCAGTACTTC. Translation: CASSEPGLAGTREQYF.